The 32 T cell receptor beta chains in this list originate from one sample, sequenced in a study of identical twins. TCRdb ran MiXCR on the 5' RACE reads and lists one entry per CDR3 protein. The sample comprises some 1,600,000 distinct CDR3 sequences, around 33% of which are singletons, and approximately 0.25% rests with the top ten. Sample: cord blood. These receptors came from a newborn girl in good health.

The chain is built from TRBV4-2 and TRBJ2-1; D might be TRBD2 (7 bases). Germline CDR1 and CDR2: LGHNA and YNFKEQ. CDR3 size: 16 residues. V was shortened by 0 bases and J by 10 bases, with 19 bases between the two germline ends. The CDR3 DNA reads TGTGCCAGCAGCCAAGAAAGGCCATTAGGGGGGGGGGAGCAGTTCTTC. As protein: CASSQERPLGGGEQFF.

This clonotype was seen repeatedly, ten times or more. The chain recombines TRBV29-1 with TRBJ2-1; 11 bases line up with TRBD2. The CDR3 contains 14 residues. CDR1 SQVTM and CDR2 ANQGSEA come from the germline V gene. Trimming removed 6 bases from V and 10 bases from J; junction bases left unmatched: 11. For the CDR3, the DNA is TGCAGCGTCGGGACTAGCGGTCCCCACTCCGAGCAGTTCTTC. It codes for CSVGTSGPHSEQFF.

The chain links TRBV29-1 to TRBJ1-3; D ambiguous. CDR3 length equals 13 residues. V was clipped by 0 bases and J by 0 bases, with 3 bases between them. Germline assignment: CDR1 SQVTM and CDR2 ANQGSEA. The CDR3: CSVEDSSGNTIYF. CDR3 nucleotides: TGCAGCGTTGAAGACAGCTCTGGAAACACCATATATTTT.

This clonotype was detected only a few times. This sequence joins TRBV21-1 and TRBJ2-7; TRBD1, as called in the table, went unchecked against the DNA. TRBV21-1 is termed a pseudogene. The CDR3 length is 15 residues. CDR3 DNA: TGTGCCAGCAGCCAACCGGGACAGGGTCCGTACGAGCAGTACTTC. This translates into CASSQPGQGPYEQYF.

For this clonotype: A much larger clone differs from this one at a single base, so this may be a read error. The chain employs TRBV20-1 and TRBJ1-5; D is undetermined. V dropped 2 bases and J dropped 0 bases, with 5 bases sitting between them. Germline assignment: CDR1 DFQATT and CDR2 SNEGSKA (reference sequence). The CDR3 length is 13 residues. The CDR3 DNA is TGCAGTGCTAGAAAATATAGCAATCAGCCCCAGCATTTT. The encoded protein is CSARKYSNQPQHF.

This chain joins TRBV9 and TRBJ2-7; D uncertain. Trimming cost V 0 bases and J 4 bases, with 11 bases left between them. The CDR3 loop spans 14 amino acids. CDR1 is SGDLS and CDR2 is YYNGEE in the germline V gene. The CDR3 nucleotides are TGTGCCAGCAGCGTAGATTTAGGGTCGTACGAGCAGTACTTC. Its protein product is CASSVDLGSYEQYF.

The rearrangement joins TRBV24-1 to TRBJ2-1; TRBD2 matches at 14 bases. The CDR3 is made up of 18 amino acids. The germline V gene encodes CDR1 KGHDR and CDR2 SFDVKD. Trimming cost V 4 bases and J 0 bases; bases outside gene matches: 4. CDR3 in DNA: TGTGCCACCAGTGACCGACTAGCGGGAGGGTTCTCCTACAATGAGCAGTTCTTC. Amino acid sequence: CATSDRLAGGFSYNEQFF.

This chain links TRBV20-1 with TRBJ1-5, with D possibly TRBD1 on 5 matching bases. Germline lookup yields CDR1 DFQATT and CDR2 SNEGSKA (reference sequence). V was shortened by 2 bases and J by 7 bases, with 9 bases between the two germline ends. This CDR3 spans 12 amino acids. DNA for the CDR3: TGCAGTGCTAGACCAGGGCGCCAGCCCCAGCATTTT. Its protein is CSARPGRQPQHF.

The V gene is TRBV24-1, the J gene TRBJ2-5, with D uncertain. The J call may be mistaken, given a closer DNA end match to TRBJ2-1. Germline V gene data show CDR1 as KGHDR and CDR2 as SFDVKD. The CDR3 contains 13 residues. CDR3 residues: CATSEGIQETQFF. CDR3 nucleotides: TGTGCCACCAGTGAGGGGATTCAAGAGACCCAGTTCTTC.

The chain links TRBV28 to TRBJ2-2; TRBD2 matches 12 bases. CDR3 length equals 19 residues. V gave up 7 bases and J gave up 5 bases; unmatched junction bases: 17. CDR1 MDHEN and CDR2 SYDVKM come from the germline V gene. The CDR3 region is CASTPVASGRGFRTGELFF. In DNA, the CDR3 is TGTGCCAGCACCCCCGTAGCTAGCGGGAGGGGGTTCCGAACCGGGGAGCTGTTTTTT. Together with reference TRBV28 and TRBJ2-2, the CDR3 gives the full variable domain: DVKVTQSSRYLVKRTGEKVFLECVQDMDHENMFWYRQDPGLGLRLIYFSYDVKMKEKGDIPEGYSVSREKKERFSLILESASTNQTSMYLCASTPVASGRGFRTGELFFGEGSRLTVL.

The sample holds a few counts of this clonotype. V usage is TRBV24-1 and J usage is TRBJ2-5; 8 nucleotides match TRBD2. This CDR3 contains 13 residues. CDR1 is KGHDR, CDR2 SFDVKD, per germline. After removal of 0 bases from V and 13 bases from J, the junction contained 6 bases not matched to a gene. CDR3 loop: CATSDLVSGRRYF. Written as DNA, the CDR3 is TGTGCCACCAGTGATTTGGTCAGCGGGAGACGGTACTTC.

The chain couples TRBV6-1 to TRBJ2-3; TRBD2 aligns across 8 bases. V shed 9 bases and J 3 bases; nucleotides not matched to a gene: 8. The CDR3 has 14 amino acids. CDR1 is MNHNS and CDR2 is SASEGT in the germline V gene. The CDR3, as DNA: TGTGCCAGTGCGCAGCGGGGGCCAACAGATACGCAGTATTTT. Translated, it gives CASAQRGPTDTQYF.

V gene TRBV6-5 combines with J gene TRBJ1-2; no clear D gene. Germline V gene data show CDR1 as MNHEY and CDR2 as SVGAGI. This CDR3 spans 14 amino acids. The ends were cut back, 0 bases at V and 2 bases at J, with 7 bases in the middle. The DNA of the CDR3 is TGTGCCAGCAGTTACTCGTACAAAAACTATGGCTACACCTTC. Translation gives CASSYSYKNYGYTF.

This clonotype showed up just a few times. V gene TRBV20-1 combines with J gene TRBJ2-7; 11 nucleotides align to TRBD1. The CDR3 contains 15 residues. The V gene's germline CDR1 is DFQATT and CDR2 SNEGSKA (reference sequence). V lost 3 bases and J lost 3; bases outside the gene matches: 7. The DNA of the CDR3 is TGCAGTGCTAGGTTTTTCGGGACAGGGGGCTACGAGCAGTACTTC. This encodes CSARFFGTGGYEQYF.

The V call is TRBV2, the J call TRBJ2-5; 8 bases are shared with TRBD1. CDR1 SNHLY and CDR2 FYNNEI come from the germline V gene. This CDR3 has 11 amino acids. V was clipped by 7 bases and J by 11 bases; unmatched bases: 6. In DNA, the CDR3 is TGTGCCAGCACAGGGGGCAATGAGCAGTACTTC. Amino acid sequence: CASTGGNEQYF.

This clonotype was counted at least ten times. The chain employs TRBV6-5 and TRBJ1-5; D is ambiguous. CDR1 and CDR2 (germline): MNHEY, SVGAGI. The CDR3 consists of 11 residues. With 2 bases removed from V and 4 bases from J, the gap between germline ends came to 0 bases. The CDR3 loop is CASSYNQPQHF. In DNA, the CDR3 is TGTGCCAGCAGTTACAATCAGCCCCAGCATTTT.

The chain couples TRBV20-1 to TRBJ2-3, with D possibly being TRBD2 (6 bases). Germline CDR1 and CDR2: DFQATT and SNEGSKA (reference sequence). V was clipped by 3 bases and J by 1 base, with 11 bases between them. The length of the CDR3 is 14 residues. The CDR3 DNA sequence: TGCAGTGCTAGGTGGCAGCGGGGCACAGATACGCAGTATTTT. This sequence encodes CSARWQRGTDTQYF.

In regard to this clonotype: Its ends do not fully match the called genes, so a read error is possible. The chain links TRBV25-1 to TRBJ2-7; the match to TRBD1 covers 9 bases. Germline loops: CDR1 MGHDK, CDR2 SYGVNS. This CDR3 comprises 13 residues. CDR3 coding DNA: TGTGCCAGCATGGGGACAGGGTCCTCCGAGCAGTACTTC. This codes for CASMGTGSSEQYF.

There are a few counts of this clonotype. J is TRBJ2-7 and V is TRBV28; D uncertain. Germline CDR1 and CDR2: MDHEN and SYDVKM. The CDR3 runs 13 residues. V lost 6 bases and J lost 7, with 16 bases in between. CDR3 sequence: CASSTTLYNEQYF. The CDR3 bases are TGTGCCAGCAGCACGACACTGTACAATGAGCAGTACTTC.

This chain uses TRBV7-9 with TRBJ2-3, with D uncertain. Germline V gene lookup returns CDR1 SEHNR and CDR2 FQNEAQ (reference sequence). With 2 bases removed from V and 4 bases from J, the gap between germline ends came to 7 bases. This CDR3 spans 13 amino acids. The CDR3 is CASSLNYADTQYF. In DNA form, the CDR3 reads TGTGCCAGCAGCTTAAATTACGCAGATACGCAGTATTTT.

The chain uses TRBV5-1 and TRBJ2-3; D tentatively fits TRBD1 or TRBD2 (6 bases each). CDR1 is SGHRS and CDR2 is YFSETQ in the germline V gene. The ends were cut back, 2 bases at V and 2 bases at J, with 18 bases in the middle. This CDR3 contains 17 residues. CDR3: CASSFNWGDTLTDTQYF. In DNA, the CDR3 is TGCGCCAGCAGCTTCAACTGGGGGGACACCCTCACAGATACGCAGTATTTT.

The CDR3 nucleotides read TGCGCCAGCAGCCAAGATCTAGGGGTTTCGTATGGCTACACCTTC. It translates to CASSQDLGVSYGYTF. The chain uses TRBV4-1 and TRBJ1-2; TRBD1 might be the D (5 bases). This CDR3 spans 15 amino acids. The germline V and J ends were trimmed by 0 bases and 5 bases, with 13 bases remaining between them. Per germline, CDR1 MGHRA and CDR2 YSYEKL.

This clonotype was picked up one time. CDR3 region: CASSSHMGGPSKNIQYF. The CDR3 DNA is TGTGCCAGCAGCTCCCACATGGGGGGGCCTAGCAAAAACATTCAGTACTTC. The V gene is TRBV7-2, the J gene TRBJ2-7, with D perhaps TRBD2 (7 bases). The J call could be wrong; TRBJ2-4 is a better fit for the DNA end. The CDR3 loop spans 17 amino acids. Germline lookup yields CDR1 SGHTA and CDR2 FQGNSA.

The chain is built from TRBV27 and TRBJ2-3; 10 bases agree with TRBD2. V dropped 7 bases and J dropped 7; count of bases not matched to a gene: 5. CDR3 size: 13 residues. Germline CDR1 and CDR2: MNHEY and SMNVEV (reference sequence). This CDR3 is CASTSGSSNTQYF. The CDR3 nucleotides read TGTGCCAGCACTAGCGGGAGCTCAAATACGCAGTATTTT.

This clonotype has more than one count but fewer than ten. The chain combines TRBV20-1 with TRBJ2-1; 9 nucleotides line up with TRBD2. This CDR3 contains 13 residues. Germline V gene lookup returns CDR1 DFQATT and CDR2 SNEGSKA (reference sequence). Germline trimming cut 2 bases from V and 7 bases from J; bases unmatched to any gene: 3. The CDR3 protein is CSARSGGRNEQFF. CDR3 nucleotide sequence: TGCAGTGCTAGAAGCGGGGGGCGAAATGAGCAGTTCTTC.

In this sample, this clonotype turned up a few times. This sequence joins TRBV12-3 or TRBV12-4 and TRBJ2-1, with 7 positions matching TRBD2. This CDR3 spans 16 amino acids. The junction had 4 bases not matched to a gene; V was cut back by 2 bases and J by 0 bases. The CDR3 DNA follows: TGTGCCAGCAGTTTATCTAGCGGAAACTCCTACAATGAGCAGTTCTTC. Translation gives CASSLSSGNSYNEQFF.

This clonotype was found many times. This chain joins TRBV29-1 and TRBJ1-2; TRBD1 matches at 7 bases. This CDR3 comprises 13 residues. Germline lookup yields CDR1 SQVTM and CDR2 ANQGSEA. Trimming cost V 2 bases and J 3 bases; bases outside gene matches: 3. CDR3 bases: TGCAGCGTTGAATCGCAGGGGGACTATGGCTACACCTTC. Its translation is CSVESQGDYGYTF.

This chain links TRBV15 with TRBJ1-1; no definite D call. Deletions cut 6 bases from V and 0 bases from J, with 11 bases between. The CDR3 has 14 amino acids. The germline CDR1 and CDR2 sequences are LNHNV and YYDKDF (reference sequence). DNA of the CDR3: TGTGCCACCAGACCTAAGACAATGAACACTGAAGCTTTCTTT. Encoded protein: CATRPKTMNTEAFF.

The CDR3 region has the DNA TGTGCCTGGCTTTTTGGTTTGAACACTGAAGCTTTCTTT. Translation gives CAWLFGLNTEAFF. The gene calls are TRBV30 and TRBJ1-1; no firm D call. Germline lookup yields CDR1 GTSNPN and CDR2 SVGIG (reference sequence). This CDR3 comprises 13 residues. The V and J ends lost 5 bases and 0 bases respectively, with 10 bases between them.

This clonotype has only a few counts. The J gene is TRBJ2-2, the V gene TRBV28, with TRBD1 matching 7 bases. The germline gives CDR1 MDHEN, CDR2 SYDVKM. J lost 1 base, V lost 2 bases, and 10 bases had no gene match. The CDR3 loop spans 18 amino acids. The CDR3, as DNA: TGTGCCAGCAGTTTAATGTTCCCGACAGGGTGGAACACCGGGGAGCTGTTTTTT. This sequence encodes CASSLMFPTGWNTGELFF.

V gene TRBV7-2 combines with J gene TRBJ2-3; the D is unclear. CDR1 is SGHTA and CDR2 is FQGNSA in the germline V gene. The CDR3 totals 15 residues. Trimming cost V 4 bases and J 3 bases, with 14 bases left between them. The chain's CDR3 is CASSWITSRTDTQYF. In nucleotides, the CDR3 is TGTGCCAGCAGCTGGATCACCAGCAGAACAGATACGCAGTATTTT.

The chain carries TRBV5-1 and TRBJ2-4; 10 positions agree with TRBD1. TRBJ2-7 matches the DNA end more closely, so the J call is doubtful. The CDR3 consists of 16 residues. Germline CDR1 SGHRS, CDR2 YFSETQ. CDR3 sequence reads: CASSLWVTGGFNEQYF. The DNA for the CDR3 is TGCGCCAGCAGCTTGTGGGTGACAGGGGGCTTCAACGAGCAGTACTTC.